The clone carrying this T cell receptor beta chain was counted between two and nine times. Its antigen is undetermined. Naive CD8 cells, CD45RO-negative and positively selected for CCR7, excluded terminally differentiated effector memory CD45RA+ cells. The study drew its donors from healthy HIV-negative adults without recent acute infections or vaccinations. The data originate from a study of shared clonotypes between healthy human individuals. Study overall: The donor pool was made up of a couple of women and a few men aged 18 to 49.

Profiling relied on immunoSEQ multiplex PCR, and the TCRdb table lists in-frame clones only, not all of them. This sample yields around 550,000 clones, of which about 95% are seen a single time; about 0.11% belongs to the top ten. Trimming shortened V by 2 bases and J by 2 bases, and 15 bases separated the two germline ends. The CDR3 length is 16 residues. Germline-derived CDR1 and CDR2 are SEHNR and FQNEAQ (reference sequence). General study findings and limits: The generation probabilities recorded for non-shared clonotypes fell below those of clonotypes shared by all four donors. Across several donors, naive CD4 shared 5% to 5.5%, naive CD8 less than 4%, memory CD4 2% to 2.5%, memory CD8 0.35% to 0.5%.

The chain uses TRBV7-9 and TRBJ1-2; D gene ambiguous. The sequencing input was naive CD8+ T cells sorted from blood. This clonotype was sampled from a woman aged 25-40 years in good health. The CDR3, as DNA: TGTGCCAGCAGCTTACCGCAGATTGGACGGAACTATGGCTACACCTTC. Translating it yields CASSLPQIGRNYGYTF.